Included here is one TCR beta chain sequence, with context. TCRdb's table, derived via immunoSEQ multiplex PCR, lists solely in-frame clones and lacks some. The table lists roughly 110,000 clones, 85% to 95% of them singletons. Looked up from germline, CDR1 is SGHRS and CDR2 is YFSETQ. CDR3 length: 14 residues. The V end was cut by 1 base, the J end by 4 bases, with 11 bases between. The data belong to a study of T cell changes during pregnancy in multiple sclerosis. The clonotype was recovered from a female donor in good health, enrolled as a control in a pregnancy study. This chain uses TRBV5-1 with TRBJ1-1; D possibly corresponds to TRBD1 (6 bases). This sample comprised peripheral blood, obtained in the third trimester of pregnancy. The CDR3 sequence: CASSLIDRPTEAFF. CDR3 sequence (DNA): TGCGCCAGCAGCTTGATTGACAGGCCCACTGAAGCTTTCTTT.